What follows are 23 T cell receptor beta chains derived from one specimen sequenced in a study of regulatory dendritic cells for organ transplantation. The assay was immunoSEQ multiplex PCR, and TCRdb's table has in-frame clones only and misses some. The table has roughly 9,800 clones, about three fifths seen once. Sorted subsets were CFSE-labeled and cultured around five days with allogeneic dendritic cells. No antigens are known for them. The sequenced sample consisted of naive CD4+ T cells from blood cultured with dendritic cells. Subset in this sample: CD45RA+ naive T cells. All receptors come from a human donor in good health.

The genes are TRBV10-3 and TRBJ1-2, with a possible D match to TRBD1 (5 bases). Deletions cut 10 bases from V and 5 bases from J, with 11 bases between. Per the germline V gene, CDR1 is ENHRY and CDR2 is SYGVKD. CDR3 length: 11 residues. The CDR3 here is CANSQAYGYTF. CDR3 DNA: TGTGCCAACTCACAGGCGTATGGCTACACCTTC.

This sequence joins TRBV18 and TRBJ2-6; 12 bases match TRBD1. The CDR3 totals 18 residues. J was trimmed by 4 bases and V by 6 bases; bases with no gene match: 10. Looked up from germline, CDR1 is KGHSH and CDR2 is LQKENI. The CDR3 sequence is CASSQTGQGAPGANVLTF. Here the CDR3 DNA reads TGTGCCAGCTCCCAAACGGGACAGGGGGCTCCCGGGGCCAACGTCCTGACTTTC.

This chain uses TRBV5-4 with TRBJ2-2, with TRBD2 matching 10 bases. V lost 5 bases, J lost 7 bases, and 8 bases stayed unmatched. This CDR3 has 15 amino acids. Germline CDR1 reads SGHNT; CDR2 reads YYREEE (reference sequence). The CDR3 coding sequence is TGTGCCAGCAGAAAGGGACTAGCGCCGGGCGGGGAGCTGTTTTTT. Its translation: CASRKGLAPGGELFF.

The CDR3 loop is CASSLATQGAGGYTF. CDR3 bases: TGTGCCAGCAGCTTGGCCACACAGGGGGCAGGTGGCTACACCTTC. The V and J genes are TRBV7-9 and TRBJ1-2, with 9 positions matching TRBD1. V shed 3 bases and J 7 bases; nucleotides not matched to a gene: 9. Germline V CDR1 and CDR2: SEHNR, FQNEAQ (reference sequence). The CDR3 is 15 residues long.

Only one count was recorded for this clone. The chain couples TRBV21-1 to TRBJ1-1; the D segment call TRBD1 is taken from the table without a DNA check. TRBV21-1 is described as a pseudogene. The CDR3 has 12 residues. CDR3 loop: CASSSMNTEAFF. CDR3 DNA: TGTGCCAGCAGCTCAATGAACACTGAAGCTTTCTTT.

The chain employs TRBV4-2 and TRBJ1-1; D not certain. Germline assignment: CDR1 LGHNA and CDR2 YNFKEQ. The germline V and J ends were trimmed by 0 bases and 1 base, with 9 bases remaining between them. The CDR3 runs to 15 residues. CDR3 loop: CASSQDEGANTEAFF. Written as DNA, the CDR3 is TGTGCCAGCAGCCAAGATGAGGGAGCGAACACTGAAGCTTTCTTT.

The CDR3 DNA is TGCGCCAGCAGCCTCGCAGGGTATAGCAATCAGCCCCAGCATTTT. This encodes CASSLAGYSNQPQHF. The chain uses TRBV4-1 and TRBJ1-5; possibly TRBD1 for D (5 bases). This CDR3 has 15 residues. CDR1 and CDR2 from the germline V gene are MGHRA and YSYEKL. Between the trimmed V and J ends, which lost 4 bases and 0 bases, there was a span of 10 bases.

This rearrangement joins TRBV6-1 to TRBJ1-2; TRBD1 is a possible D gene (6 bases). V gave up 2 bases and J gave up 5 bases, with 12 bases separating them. Germline V lookup: CDR1 MNHNS, CDR2 SASEGT. This CDR3 is 14 amino acids long. In nucleotides, the CDR3 is TGTGCCAGCAGTGAACACAGGGCAGGGTATGGCTACACCTTC. This translates into CASSEHRAGYGYTF.

The chain has TRBV19 and TRBJ1-2; perhaps TRBD1 as D (6 bases). The CDR3 is 15 residues long. Trimming took 4 bases from V and 4 from J, leaving 16 bases between them. The germline CDR1 and CDR2 sequences are LNHDA and SQIVND (reference sequence). CDR3 DNA sequence: TGTGCCAGTAGTAATTACAGGGAAATTAGCTATGGCTACACCTTC. Translating gives CASSNYREISYGYTF.

CDR3 residues: CSVARGLTRDIQYF. The CDR3 nucleotides read TGCAGCGTGGCCCGGGGACTTACACGGGACATTCAGTACTTC. The J gene is TRBJ2-4, the V gene TRBV29-1, with D possibly being TRBD2 (6 bases). The V gene's germline CDR1 is SQVTM and CDR2 ANQGSEA. The ends were cut back, 6 bases at V and 8 bases at J, with 20 bases in the middle. The CDR3 is 14 amino acids.

The chain employs TRBV7-2 and TRBJ2-7; D is possibly TRBD1 (6 bases). CDR3 length equals 15 residues. Trimming shortened V by 5 bases and J by 0 bases, and 14 bases separated the two germline ends. CDR1 SGHTA and CDR2 FQGNSA come from the germline V gene. In nucleotides, the CDR3 is TGTGCCAGCAGCCCCAGGGGCCCTAGCTCCTACGAGCAGTACTTC. Protein: CASSPRGPSSYEQYF.

J is TRBJ1-3 and V is TRBV18; unclear D gene. Trimming pared 4 bases from V and 4 bases from J, leaving 14 bases between. This CDR3 region has 15 residues. Germline V gene sequence: CDR1 KGHSH, CDR2 LQKENI. The CDR3 coding sequence is TGTGCCAGCTCACTCCAGGCTGCGACCGGAAACACCATATATTTT. Residues: CASSLQAATGNTIYF. The whole variable domain, filled in from reference TRBV18 and TRBJ1-3, reads NAGVMQNPRHLVRRRGQEARLRCSPMKGHSHVYWYRQLPEEGLKFMVYLQKENIIDESGMPKERFSAEFPKEGPSILRIQQVVRGDSAAYFCASSLQAATGNTIYFGEGSWLTVV.

V is TRBV18 and J is TRBJ1-5; 8 bases are shared with TRBD1. J lost 0 bases, V lost 3 bases, and 4 bases had no gene match. CDR1 and CDR2 (germline): KGHSH, LQKENI. The CDR3 length is 16 residues. In nucleotides, the CDR3 is TGTGCCAGCTCACCGAGGACAGGGCTTAGCAATCAGCCCCAGCATTTT. It codes for CASSPRTGLSNQPQHF.

The rearrangement joins TRBV5-1 to TRBJ1-1; 9 nucleotides agree with TRBD1. Germline V gives CDR1 SGHRS, CDR2 YFSETQ. The ends lost 4 bases at V and 2 bases at J; junction bases unmatched: 12. The CDR3 is made up of 17 amino acids. CDR3 in amino acids: CASSQSTGGVGNTEAFF. CDR3 in DNA: TGCGCCAGCAGCCAGTCGACAGGGGGAGTGGGCAACACTGAAGCTTTCTTT.

Only a few counts were recorded for this clone. The same CDR3 can be traced to other DNA sequences in this sample. This sequence joins TRBV5-4 and TRBJ1-2; D unclear. The CDR3 is 14 amino acids. Trimming shortened V by 4 bases and J by 4 bases, and 14 bases separated the two germline ends. CDR1 and CDR2 (germline): SGHNT, YYREEE (reference sequence). The CDR3 region is CASSLTGFVYGYTF. CDR3 in DNA: TGTGCCAGCAGCCTCACGGGGTTCGTCTATGGCTACACCTTC.

The chain joins TRBV18 to TRBJ2-7, with D possibly TRBD2 on 7 matching bases. The CDR3 runs to 13 residues. Germline CDR1 and CDR2: KGHSH and LQKENI. V was trimmed by 8 bases and J by 2 bases, leaving 13 bases between them. The CDR3 coding sequence is TGTGCCAGCGGGGGGGGGCAGACCTACGAGCAGTACTTC. Translation: CASGGGQTYEQYF.

The chain carries TRBV5-1 and TRBJ2-1; TRBD2 matches 7 bases. Germline V gives CDR1 SGHRS, CDR2 YFSETQ. This CDR3 spans 15 amino acids. Trimming cost V 0 bases and J 1 base; bases outside gene matches: 1. CDR3 amino acids: CASSLGGGSYNEQFF. The CDR3 nucleotides are TGCGCCAGCAGCTTGGGGGGAGGGTCCTACAATGAGCAGTTCTTC. Together with reference TRBV5-1 and TRBJ2-1, the CDR3 gives the full variable domain: KAGVTQTPRYLIKTRGQQVTLSCSPISGHRSVSWYQQTPGQGLQFLFEYFSETQRNKGNFPGRFSGRQFSNSRSEMNVSTLELGDSALYLCASSLGGGSYNEQFFGPGTRLTVL.

The CDR3: CASKVQGGDEQYF. The CDR3, as DNA: TGCGCCAGCAAGGTCCAGGGTGGAGACGAGCAGTACTTC. V usage is TRBV5-1 and J usage is TRBJ2-7; weak D call: TRBD1 (5 bases). The germline gives CDR1 SGHRS, CDR2 YFSETQ. The CDR3 is 13 amino acids. V was cut by 6 bases and J by 5 bases, with 15 bases left in between. Filled out from reference TRBV5-1 and TRBJ2-7, the complete variable domain reads KAGVTQTPRYLIKTRGQQVTLSCSPISGHRSVSWYQQTPGQGLQFLFEYFSETQRNKGNFPGRFSGRQFSNSRSEMNVSTLELGDSALYLCASKVQGGDEQYFGPGTRLTVT.

The V gene is TRBV21-1, the J gene TRBJ2-6; the table's D call of TRBD2 was not tested on the DNA. TRBV21-1 is annotated as a pseudogene. The CDR3 has 13 residues. This chain's CDR3 is CAIHKPGANVLTF. CDR3 bases: TGTGCCATTCATAAGCCTGGGGCCAACGTCCTGACTTTC.

The V call is TRBV2, the J call TRBJ1-5; D gene unclear. Germline CDR1 is SNHLY and CDR2 is FYNNEI. Trimming stripped 4 bases from V and 2 bases from J, with 12 bases between. The CDR3 runs 15 residues. The CDR3, as DNA: TGTGCCAGCAGTGTAGAGGTATTGGGCAATCAGCCCCAGCATTTT. It translates to CASSVEVLGNQPQHF. The complete variable domain, with remaining parts taken from reference TRBV2 and TRBJ1-5, reads EPEVTQTPSHQVTQMGQEVILRCVPISNHLYFYWYRQILGQKVEFLVSFYNNEISEKSEIFDDQFSVERPDGSNFTLKIRSTKLEDSAMYFCASSVEVLGNQPQHFGDGTRLSIL.

The chain carries TRBV7-8 and TRBJ1-6; TRBD1 might be the D (5 bases). V lost 5 bases to trimming and J lost 8 bases, with 16 bases between them. The CDR3 is 15 residues long. Germline assignment: CDR1 SGHVS and CDR2 FQNEAQ. The CDR3: CASSPGGVYDSPLHF. The CDR3 nucleotides are TGTGCCAGCAGCCCCGGGGGGGTCTACGATTCACCCCTCCACTTT.

The V gene is TRBV28, the J gene TRBJ1-1; possible D gene TRBD1, 5 bases. CDR3 size: 14 residues. Between the trimmed V and J ends, which lost 3 bases and 10 bases, there was a span of 18 bases. Germline CDR1 reads MDHEN; CDR2 reads SYDVKM. This chain's CDR3 is CASSLGGVVSRAFF. CDR3 nucleotide sequence: TGTGCCAGCAGTTTGGGGGGAGTGGTGAGCCGAGCTTTCTTT.

CDR3 amino acids: CASSLGGLAEQETQYF. The CDR3 coding sequence is TGCGCCAGCAGCTTGGGGGGACTAGCGGAACAAGAGACCCAGTACTTC. The chain links TRBV5-1 to TRBJ2-5; 11 positions match TRBD2. CDR1 and CDR2 from the germline V gene are SGHRS and YFSETQ. CDR3 length: 16 residues. Trimming removed 0 bases from V and 2 bases from J; junction bases left unmatched: 3.